The 12 T cell receptor beta chains given below trace back to one sample, sequenced in a study of OX40 agonist ivuxolimab in advanced cancers. Sequenced by immunoSEQ multiplex PCR; TCRdb stores in-frame clones only, minus some. Here the sample spans under 95,000 clones, roughly 87% being singletons. Sequencing was performed on CD4+ or CD8+ T cells sorted from blood, taken in a trial of the OX40 agonist ivuxolimab. All receptors derive from an adult with an advanced solid tumor such as melanoma, head and neck, liver or kidney cancer.

This rearrangement joins TRBV4-1 to TRBJ2-7; TRBD1 matches 9 bases. The CDR3 consists of 16 residues. Germline lookup yields CDR1 MGHRA and CDR2 YSYEKL. V trimming: 4 bases; J trimming: 2 bases; junction bases outside the gene matches: 9. CDR3 sequence reads: CASSPSSGQGPYEQYF. CDR3 nucleotide sequence: TGCGCCAGCAGCCCAAGCTCGGGACAGGGACCCTACGAGCAGTACTTC.

The chain links TRBV19 to TRBJ2-7; no reliable D call. This CDR3 has 11 residues. Trimming removed 5 bases at V and 6 bases at J, with 8 bases between. CDR1 is LNHDA, CDR2 SQIVND, per germline (reference sequence). CDR3 sequence: CASSSALEQYF. In DNA, the CDR3 is TGTGCCAGTAGTTCGGCTCTCGAGCAGTACTTC. The entire variable domain, with the rest obtained from reference TRBV19 and TRBJ2-7, is as follows: DGGITQSPKYLFRKEGQNVTLSCEQNLNHDAMYWYRQDPGQGLRLIYYSQIVNDFQKGDIAEGYSVSREKKESFPLTVTSAQKNPTAFYLCASSSALEQYFGPGTRLTVT.

This CDR3 reads CASSLGESSYNEQFF. The DNA for the CDR3 is TGTGCCAGCAGCCTAGGGGAGAGCTCCTACAATGAGCAGTTCTTC. The chain couples TRBV7-9 to TRBJ2-1, with D perhaps assigned TRBD1 or TRBD2 (5 bases each). The CDR3 is made up of 15 amino acids. Germline V gene lookup returns CDR1 SEHNR and CDR2 FQNEAQ (reference sequence). V was pared by 5 bases and J by 0 bases, with 11 bases between.

This clone rates as medium-sized. This rearrangement joins TRBV29-1 to TRBJ2-2, with TRBD2 matching 9 bases. Germline V gene data show CDR1 as SQVTM and CDR2 as ANQGSEA. The ends lost 5 bases at V and 1 base at J; junction bases unmatched: 5. The CDR3 has 15 residues. The CDR3 nucleotides are TGCAGCGTTAAACCTAGCGGGGTGAACACCGGGGAGCTGTTTTTT. It specifies CSVKPSGVNTGELFF.

This clone has a single count. The V call is TRBV11-1, the J call TRBJ2-5, with D unresolved. Germline assignment: CDR1 SGHAT and CDR2 FQDESV (reference sequence). The V and J ends lost 1 base and 5 bases respectively, with 17 bases between them. CDR3 size: 16 residues. This CDR3 reads CASSLGVQTEVETQYF. CDR3 sequence (DNA): TGTGCCAGCAGCTTAGGGGTCCAGACCGAGGTGGAGACCCAGTACTTC.

The rearrangement links TRBV5-1 to TRBJ2-5; TRBD2 aligns across 7 bases. V was clipped by 4 bases and J by 1 base; unmatched bases: 10. The CDR3 has 16 residues. The germline CDR1 and CDR2 sequences are SGHRS and YFSETQ. Here the CDR3 reads CASSASSGPRQETQYF. CDR3 sequence (DNA): TGCGCCAGCAGCGCTTCTAGCGGCCCTCGCCAAGAGACCCAGTACTTC.

The V gene is TRBV6-6, the J gene TRBJ2-7, with D tentatively TRBD1 (5 bases). The CDR3 has 14 residues. The V end lost 5 bases, the J end lost 3 bases, and 14 bases lay between the germline ends. The germline CDR1 and CDR2 sequences are MNHNY and SVGAGI (reference sequence). The CDR3 loop is CASSTSRANYEQYF. CDR3 in DNA: TGTGCCAGCAGTACTTCCAGGGCCAACTACGAGCAGTACTTC.

The chain joins TRBV19 to TRBJ1-3; TRBD1 might be the D (6 bases). Trimming removed 9 bases at V and 2 bases at J, with 11 bases between. Germline V lookup: CDR1 LNHDA, CDR2 SQIVND (reference sequence). CDR3 size: 13 residues. CDR3 nucleotides: TGTGCCAGCGAACAGGGCGCTGGAAACACCATATATTTT. Amino acids: CASEQGAGNTIYF.

This chain joins TRBV4-1 and TRBJ2-2, with 11 bases aligning to TRBD1. Trimming took 4 bases from V and 0 from J; bases not matched to a gene: 4. CDR3 size: 17 residues. Germline-derived CDR1 and CDR2 are MGHRA and YSYEKL. This CDR3 reads CASSPGGQGANTGELFF. Written as DNA, the CDR3 is TGCGCCAGCAGCCCAGGGGGACAGGGGGCGAACACCGGGGAGCTGTTTTTT.

This chain links TRBV7-3 with TRBJ2-1; D gene unclear. The germline CDR1 and CDR2 sequences are SGHTA and FQGTGA. The length of the CDR3 is 12 residues. V lost 2 bases and J 7 bases, leaving 6 bases between the germline ends. The CDR3 protein is CASSLDANEQFF. CDR3 DNA sequence: TGTGCCAGCAGCTTAGACGCAAATGAGCAGTTCTTC. The variable domain in full, completed from reference TRBV7-3 and TRBJ2-1, reads GAGVSQTPSNKVTEKGKYVELRCDPISGHTALYWYRQSLGQGPEFLIYFQGTGAADDSGLPNDRFFAVRPEGSVSTLKIQRTERGDSAVYLCASSLDANEQFFGPGTRLTVL.

The count of this clone is one. The chain recombines TRBV18 with TRBJ2-1; D ambiguous. Germline V lookup: CDR1 KGHSH, CDR2 LQKENI. V lost 0 bases to trimming and J lost 7 bases, with 13 bases between them. This CDR3 comprises 15 residues. CDR3 coding DNA: TGTGCCAGCTCACCACCTAGCTCGAATTGGAATGAGCAGTTCTTC. Its protein is CASSPPSSNWNEQFF.

The rearrangement uses TRBV9 and TRBJ2-6; 8 bases match TRBD2. The germline V gene has CDR1 SGDLS and CDR2 YYNGEE. The CDR3 runs 17 residues. V trimming: 4 bases; J trimming: 0 bases; junction bases outside the gene matches: 6. CDR3 loop: CASSKERGTSGANVLTF. CDR3 DNA sequence: TGTGCCAGCAGCAAAGAGCGGGGGACCTCTGGGGCCAACGTCCTGACTTTC.